The 27 T cell receptor beta chains in this list originate from one sample, sequenced in a study of Ad26.COV2.S vaccination and SARS-CoV-2 variants. The treatment: some 20 received Ad26.COV2.S at low or high dose, single or two shots; a few received placebo; per-sample allocation not given. At day 63 after the first vaccine or placebo injection, samples were drawn. Sequenced by immunoSEQ multiplex PCR; TCRdb stores in-frame clones only, minus some. The table records roughly 320,000 clones, just over 85% of them present only once. The material was peripheral blood, obtained in a trial of Ad26.COV2.S vaccine versus placebo. The receptors were sampled from a person between 18 and 65 years old who received the Ad26.COV2.S COVID-19 vaccine or a placebo.

The rearrangement links TRBV5-1 to TRBJ1-2; D is possibly TRBD1 (6 bases). The CDR3 contains 13 residues. The V gene lost 4 bases and the J gene lost 8 bases, with 15 bases spanning the gap. Germline values: CDR1 SGHRS, CDR2 YFSETQ. CDR3 sequence: CASSTEGGRGYTF. CDR3 bases: TGCGCCAGCAGCACGGAAGGGGGAAGGGGCTACACCTTC.

The gene calls are TRBV6-1 and TRBJ1-1, with a tentative D call TRBD1 (5 bases). The CDR3 is 13 residues long. Looked up from germline, CDR1 is MNHNS and CDR2 is SASEGT. Trimming shortened V by 2 bases and J by 11 bases, and 15 bases separated the two germline ends. CDR3 sequence reads: CASSETDRNLAFF. CDR3 nucleotide sequence: TGTGCCAGCAGTGAAACCGACAGAAATTTGGCTTTCTTT.

This chain links TRBV30 with TRBJ2-7; TRBD2 agrees at 11 bases. Trimming cost V 2 bases and J 0 bases; bases outside gene matches: 6. There are 16 residues in the CDR3. Germline loops: CDR1 GTSNPN, CDR2 SVGIG (reference sequence). The CDR3 bases are TGTGCCTGGAGTTTTCGACTAGCGGGGATCTCCTACGAGCAGTACTTC. It translates to CAWSFRLAGISYEQYF.

The chain is built from TRBV19 and TRBJ2-3; D perhaps matches TRBD2 (7 bases). Trimming left V 5 bases short and J 3 bases short, with 15 bases between. Germline CDR1 LNHDA, CDR2 SQIVND (reference sequence). There are 15 residues in the CDR3. CDR3 sequence: CASSWGGLGTDTQYF. In DNA form, the CDR3 reads TGTGCCAGTAGTTGGGGGGGCCTTGGGACAGATACGCAGTATTTT.

The genes are TRBV5-1 and TRBJ2-1, with D tentatively TRBD1 (5 bases). The V end was cut by 0 bases, the J end by 10 bases, with 5 bases between. The CDR3 consists of 11 residues. CDR1 is SGHRS and CDR2 is YFSETQ in the germline V gene. CDR3: CASSLDREQFF. DNA of the CDR3: TGCGCCAGCAGCTTGGACAGGGAGCAGTTCTTC.

The chain employs TRBV9 and TRBJ1-1, with 8 bases identical to TRBD1. CDR1 is SGDLS and CDR2 is YYNGEE in the germline V gene. This CDR3 region has 13 residues. The J segment lost 3 bases and the V segment lost 7 bases, leaving 5 bases of the junction unmatched. CDR3 nucleotide sequence: TGTGCCAGCGCAGGGGGCGCGGACACTGAAGCTTTCTTT. Amino acids: CASAGGADTEAFF.

The chain couples TRBV27 to TRBJ1-6, with TRBD1 identical over 8 bases. CDR1 MNHEY and CDR2 SMNVEV come from the germline V gene (reference sequence). V lost 5 bases, J lost 7 bases, and 13 bases stayed unmatched. This CDR3 contains 17 residues. This CDR3 reads CASSKWTGTVRNSPLHF. CDR3 coding DNA: TGTGCCAGCAGTAAATGGACAGGGACCGTAAGAAATTCACCCCTCCACTTT.

For the CDR3, the DNA is TGTGCCAGCAGCTTACGACTGGCGGGGGCCAGCAACAGCGACACAGATACGCAGTATTTT. Translated, it gives CASSLRLAGASNSDTDTQYF. The chain links TRBV21-1 to TRBJ2-3; TRBD2 was called by the table and not checked on the DNA. TRBV21-1 counts as a pseudogene. The CDR3 contains 20 residues.

The chain combines TRBV30 with TRBJ2-5, with D perhaps being TRBD1 or TRBD2 (5 bases each). The CDR3 runs to 13 residues. Germline V gives CDR1 GTSNPN, CDR2 SVGIG (reference sequence). The germline V and J ends were trimmed by 1 base and 3 bases, with 9 bases remaining between them. In nucleotides, the CDR3 is TGTGCCTGGAGTGGGTGGGGGAAAGAGACCCAGTACTTC. Protein sequence: CAWSGWGKETQYF.

The CDR3 bases are TGTGCCTGGATATCTCACGGGGTCTCATACGAGCAGTACTTC. This codes for CAWISHGVSYEQYF. J is TRBJ2-7 and V is TRBV30; a possible D gene is TRBD2 (5 bases). CDR3 length: 14 amino acids. Germline V gene sequence: CDR1 GTSNPN, CDR2 SVGIG (reference sequence). Trimming removed 4 bases at V and 4 bases at J, with 17 bases between.

V is TRBV9 and J is TRBJ2-5; D is possibly TRBD1 (5 bases). V was cut by 0 bases and J by 3 bases, with 9 bases left in between. This CDR3 contains 14 residues. Germline V lookup: CDR1 SGDLS, CDR2 YYNGEE. The CDR3 reads CASSVGPGKETQYF. For the CDR3, the DNA is TGTGCCAGCAGCGTAGGACCAGGGAAAGAGACCCAGTACTTC.

V gene TRBV10-1 combines with J gene TRBJ1-1; D is unresolved. This CDR3 comprises 13 residues. Looked up from germline, CDR1 is WNHNN and CDR2 is SYGVQD (reference sequence). Trimming stripped 8 bases from V and 1 base from J, with 11 bases between. CDR3 loop: CASSSVKNTEAFF. The CDR3, as DNA: TGCGCCAGCTCCTCGGTAAAGAACACTGAAGCTTTCTTT.

The chain uses TRBV7-2 and TRBJ1-4, with D unclear. Trimming took 5 bases from V and 0 from J, leaving 7 bases between them. Germline values: CDR1 SGHTA, CDR2 FQGNSA. This CDR3 has 14 residues. The CDR3 sequence is CASSLESTNEKLFF. The CDR3 region has the DNA TGTGCCAGCAGCCTAGAGTCAACTAATGAAAAACTGTTTTTT.

The chain employs TRBV25-1 and TRBJ2-4; 8 bases are a match to TRBD1. The CDR3 runs to 15 residues. The V gene's germline CDR1 is MGHDK and CDR2 SYGVNS. Trimming at V came to 4 bases and at J to 8 bases, leaving 10 bases not matched to a gene. For the CDR3, the DNA is TGTGCCAGCAGTGGGATCCGGACAGGGTCGGACATTCAGTACTTC. Protein sequence: CASSGIRTGSDIQYF. The variable domain in full, completed from reference TRBV25-1 and TRBJ2-4, reads EADIYQTPRYLVIGTGKKITLECSQTMGHDKMYWYQQDPGMELHLIHYSYGVNSTEKGDLSSESTVSRIRTEHFPLTLESARPSHTSQYLCASSGIRTGSDIQYFGAGTRLSVL.

The V and J genes are TRBV30 and TRBJ1-3; no clear D gene. The CDR3 loop spans 13 amino acids. Germline assignment: CDR1 GTSNPN and CDR2 SVGIG (reference sequence). V was cut by 1 base and J by 3 bases, with 7 bases left in between. CDR3 sequence: CAWSAMVGNTIYF. The CDR3 DNA sequence: TGTGCCTGGAGTGCAATGGTTGGAAACACCATATATTTT.

The chain uses TRBV2 and TRBJ1-5; 8 positions match TRBD1. This CDR3 spans 15 amino acids. The germline gives CDR1 SNHLY, CDR2 FYNNEI. The J segment lost 7 bases and the V segment lost 3 bases, leaving 8 bases of the junction unmatched. CDR3 protein: CASSEVTGVGQPQHF. The DNA for the CDR3 is TGTGCCAGCAGTGAGGTGACAGGGGTAGGCCAGCCCCAGCATTTT.

For this clone: Other nucleotide sequences in the sample specify the same CDR3. The chain is built from TRBV19 and TRBJ1-1; D gene uncertain. Trimming took 3 bases from V and 2 from J, leaving 7 bases between them. CDR3 size: 13 residues. Per the germline V gene, CDR1 is LNHDA and CDR2 is SQIVND (reference sequence). Here the CDR3 DNA reads TGTGCCAGTAGTATTCGGGGTAACACTGAAGCTTTCTTT. It is translated as CASSIRGNTEAFF.

The chain uses TRBV5-1 and TRBJ1-4; TRBD1 is a possible D gene (5 bases). Germline V gives CDR1 SGHRS, CDR2 YFSETQ. This CDR3 is built from 14 residues. V was shortened by 4 bases and J by 6 bases, with 13 bases between the two germline ends. CDR3: CASSPGGGDEKLFF. The DNA of the CDR3 is TGCGCCAGCAGCCCGGGCGGGGGGGATGAAAAACTGTTTTTT.

This clone was seen once. CDR3 sequence: CASSPEVHATNEKLFF. The CDR3 DNA sequence: TGTGCCAGCAGTCCAGAGGTCCATGCAACTAATGAAAAACTGTTTTTT. The chain uses TRBV2 and TRBJ1-4, with D uncertain. V gave up 5 bases and J gave up 0 bases, with 13 bases separating them. The V gene's germline CDR1 is SNHLY and CDR2 FYNNEI. The CDR3 is made up of 16 amino acids.

This clone was seen just once. This sequence joins TRBV9 and TRBJ1-2, with no clear D. Trimming removed 0 bases at V and 2 bases at J, with 11 bases between. Germline CDR1 SGDLS, CDR2 YYNGEE. The CDR3 is made up of 15 amino acids. CDR3 DNA sequence: TGTGCCAGCAGCGTAGGGGGTAGGGAGAACTATGGCTACACCTTC. Amino acids: CASSVGGRENYGYTF.

The rearrangement uses TRBV10-2 and TRBJ1-1; a possible D gene is TRBD1 (5 bases). Germline CDR1 is WSHSY and CDR2 is SAAADI. This CDR3 spans 13 amino acids. Deletions cut 4 bases from V and 6 bases from J, with 12 bases between. For the CDR3, the DNA is TGCGCCAGCAGTGCTACAGGTTCCCCTGAAGCTTTCTTT. It yields the protein CASSATGSPEAFF.

V and J are TRBV11-3 and TRBJ2-2, with D possibly TRBD1 on 5 matching bases. The CDR3 has 16 residues. Germline lookup yields CDR1 SGHNT and CDR2 YENEEA. V was clipped by 3 bases and J by 4 bases, with 15 bases between them. The CDR3, as DNA: TGTGCCAGCAGCTTGAATCCAGGGCCGGCCACCGGGGAGCTGTTTTTT. This encodes CASSLNPGPATGELFF. Full variable domain (remainder filled in from reference TRBV11-3 and TRBJ2-2): EAGVVQSPRYKIIEKKQPVAFWCNPISGHNTLYWYLQNLGQGPELLIRYENEEAVDDSQLPKDRFSAERLKGVDSTLKIQPAELGDSAVYLCASSLNPGPATGELFFGEGSRLTVL.

The chain recombines TRBV5-1 with TRBJ1-6; 8 nucleotides match TRBD1. With V trimmed by 8 bases and J by 9 bases, 7 bases remained unmatched. The CDR3 has 13 amino acids. In germline, CDR1 is SGHRS, CDR2 YFSETQ. DNA of the CDR3: TGCGCCAGGAGAGACAGGGGCGGTTCACCCCTCCACTTT. As protein: CARRDRGGSPLHF.

This clone was seen once. V and J are TRBV19 and TRBJ2-1, with D unclear. Germline V gives CDR1 LNHDA, CDR2 SQIVND (reference sequence). V lost 7 bases, J lost 0 bases, and 19 bases lay in between. CDR3 length equals 17 residues. The CDR3 loop is CASTSRNSRSSYNEQFF. DNA of the CDR3: TGTGCCAGTACTTCGAGGAACAGTCGGAGCTCCTACAATGAGCAGTTCTTC.

This clone has a single count. The V gene is TRBV10-3, the J gene TRBJ2-5; 10 nucleotides line up with TRBD2. The CDR3 consists of 16 residues. With V trimmed by 0 bases and J by 5 bases, 6 bases remained unmatched. CDR1 is ENHRY and CDR2 is SYGVKD in the germline V gene. In nucleotides, the CDR3 is TGTGCCATCAGTGAGTCTTCTAGCGGGGGCCAGGAGACCCAGTACTTC. Translating it yields CAISESSSGGQETQYF.

The chain couples TRBV6-2 or TRBV6-3 to TRBJ2-1; tentative D call: TRBD1 (6 bases). The germline gives CDR1 MNHEY, CDR2 SVGEGT. V was pared by 5 bases and J by 9 bases, with 8 bases between. This CDR3 has 11 residues. The CDR3 DNA follows: TGTGCCAGCAGTACAGGGTTTGAGCAGTTCTTC. Amino acids: CASSTGFEQFF.

The V gene is TRBV2, the J gene TRBJ1-1; D is possibly TRBD1 (5 bases). The germline CDR1 and CDR2 sequences are SNHLY and FYNNEI. This CDR3 is 13 amino acids long. The ends were cut back, 11 bases at V and 8 bases at J, with 21 bases in the middle. This chain's CDR3 is CAARPQGPREAFF. In DNA, the CDR3 is TGTGCCGCCCGCCCCCAGGGACCCCGAGAAGCTTTCTTT.